The present T cell receptor beta chain was sequenced within a study of radiotherapy plus CTLA-4 blockade in lung cancer. On the study more broadly: Objective responses were observed in about a sixth of patients, and disease control was achieved by 30% to 35%.

Study-wide results and limits: Early clonal dynamics of blood T cells, together with interferon-beta, were reported as the best response predictor. Blood saw expansion of tumor-derived TCR clones after radiotherapy plus ipilimumab.

The CDR3 has 15 residues. Germline V CDR1 and CDR2: MNHEY, SVGAGI. V was clipped by 5 bases and J by 0 bases, with 13 bases between them. Generated by immunoSEQ multiplex PCR, the TCRdb table keeps only in-frame clones and is missing some. This sample has 45,000 to 55,000 clones; less than 90% occur once, and the top ten carry less than 20%. For this clone: Its target is not known.

Chemo-refractory metastatic non-small-cell lung cancer patients were treated with focal radiation plus CTLA-4 blockade with ipilimumab. The sequence was obtained from a human donor with non-small cell lung cancer that progressed on radiotherapy plus ipilimumab. Some clones in this sample may be carry-over from other donors' samples. The specimen comprised peripheral blood, sampled from a patient treated with radiotherapy plus ipilimumab. This chain links TRBV6-5 with TRBJ1-1; D possibly corresponds to TRBD1 (6 bases). CDR3 nucleotides: TGTGCCAGCAGTAGTACAGGGTTCATGAACACTGAAGCTTTCTTT. Amino acids: CASSSTGFMNTEAFF.